This passage covers 23 T cell receptor beta chains from one sample sequenced in a study of T-cell reconstitution after alpha-beta-depleted transplantation in children. Unique molecular identifiers were incorporated during preparation of the TCRbeta library. TCRdb independently ran MiXCR on the PCR reads; one entry per CDR3 protein. The sample contains 250,000 or so distinct CDR3 sequences, around 25% of which appear only once. This material consisted of PBMCs, mostly from graft donor cells, taken 360 days after TCRalphabeta/CD19-depleted stem cell transplant. The origin of the receptors is a female patient aged 2-10 years who had a stem cell transplant for congenital amegakaryocytic thrombocytopenia, so the T cells may come from the graft donor.

V is TRBV12-3 or TRBV12-4 and J is TRBJ2-2; the D gene is possibly TRBD1 (6 bases). This CDR3 region has 18 residues. Trimming removed 7 bases from V and 7 bases from J, with 28 bases in between. CDR3 DNA sequence: TGTGCCAGCACCGTCCGGGACACCCAACTCGGGGTCGGCGGGGAGCTGTTTTTT. Amino acids: CASTVRDTQLGVGGELFF.

The genes are TRBV30 and TRBJ2-3; maybe TRBD1 (5 bases). Germline CDR1 and CDR2: GTSNPN and SVGIG (reference sequence). Trimming pared 1 base from V and 4 bases from J, leaving 9 bases between. CDR3 length: 13 residues. The CDR3 loop is CAWSGQSADTQYF. DNA of the CDR3: TGTGCCTGGAGTGGACAGTCCGCAGATACGCAGTATTTT. Full variable domain (missing parts from reference TRBV30 and TRBJ2-3): SQTIHQWPATLVQPVGSPLSLECTVEGTSNPNLYWYRQAAGRGLQLLFYSVGIGQISSEVPQNLSASRPQDRQFILSSKKLLLSDSGFYLCAWSGQSADTQYFGPGTRLTVL.

This clonotype came up a few times. The chain carries TRBV27 and TRBJ2-7; D is perhaps TRBD1 (6 bases). Germline CDR1 reads MNHEY; CDR2 reads SMNVEV (reference sequence). The ends were cut back, 3 bases at V and 4 bases at J, with 10 bases in the middle. This CDR3 spans 13 amino acids. CDR3 residues: CASSFRGGYEQYF. CDR3 bases: TGTGCCAGCAGTTTCCGAGGGGGATACGAGCAGTACTTC.

In this sample, this clonotype turned up a few times. The chain joins TRBV4-1 to TRBJ2-5; 7 bases match TRBD2. Germline assignment: CDR1 MGHRA and CDR2 YSYEKL. The CDR3 sequence is 15 residues long. V lost 1 base to trimming and J lost 5 bases; unmatched junction nucleotides: 7. The CDR3 nucleotides read TGCGCCAGCAGCCAAGTGACTAGCCAGTGGGAGACCCAGTACTTC. Translation: CASSQVTSQWETQYF.

In its sample, this clonotype was seen a few times. The gene calls are TRBV12-3 or TRBV12-4 and TRBJ2-1; 8 nucleotides line up with TRBD2. Losses at the gene ends were 5 bases for V and 5 bases for J; bases not matched to a gene: 5. The CDR3 is 14 residues long. The CDR3 region has the DNA TGTGCCAGCAGTACTAGCGGCAGGAACAATGAGCAGTTCTTC. This gives the protein CASSTSGRNNEQFF.

The chain links TRBV20-1 to TRBJ1-1, with 9 bases that match TRBD1. CDR3 length equals 13 residues. V lost 6 bases to trimming and J lost 4 bases; unmatched junction nucleotides: 6. CDR1 and CDR2 from the germline V gene are DFQATT and SNEGSKA (reference sequence). The CDR3 DNA follows: TGCAGTGCCAGACAGGGGGAGTTCACTGAAGCTTTCTTT. Amino acids: CSARQGEFTEAFF.

There are a few counts of this clonotype. The chain employs TRBV10-3 and TRBJ1-1, with D uncertain. Germline V CDR1 and CDR2: ENHRY, SYGVKD. The CDR3 totals 14 residues. Trimming took off 4 bases at V and 1 base at J, with 10 bases between the two ends. CDR3 amino acids: CAISGAGRNTEAFF. The CDR3 DNA sequence: TGTGCCATCAGTGGCGCTGGGCGGAACACTGAAGCTTTCTTT.

CDR3 coding DNA: TGTGCCAGCAGATGGACAGGGAAACAAGGGCGCCAGCATTTT. It is translated as CASRWTGKQGRQHF. This chain joins TRBV28 and TRBJ1-5; 8 bases line up with TRBD1. After removal of 6 bases from V and 12 bases from J, the junction contained 13 bases not matched to a gene. This CDR3 is built from 14 residues. Germline V CDR1 and CDR2: MDHEN, SYDVKM.

The genes are TRBV6-2 or TRBV6-3 and TRBJ1-6, with TRBD1 as a possible D gene (6 bases). The V gene lost 1 base and the J gene lost 13 bases, with 11 bases spanning the gap. This CDR3 comprises 13 residues. Germline V lookup: CDR1 MNHEY, CDR2 SVGEGT. In nucleotides, the CDR3 is TGTGCCAGCAGTTACTTAAAAGACAGGCCCCTCCACTTT. Protein product: CASSYLKDRPLHF.

This clonotype occurred a few times. The V gene is TRBV5-1, the J gene TRBJ2-2; 9 positions match TRBD2. Germline-derived CDR1 and CDR2 are SGHRS and YFSETQ. The CDR3 length is 16 residues. The J segment lost 6 bases and the V segment lost 4 bases, leaving 10 bases of the junction unmatched. CDR3 amino acids: CASSPPGLAVPGELFF. CDR3 coding DNA: TGCGCCAGCAGCCCCCCGGGACTAGCAGTTCCCGGGGAGCTGTTTTTT.

CDR3 in DNA: TGCGCCAGCAGCTTGGACAGGGCAGCCTACGAGCAGTACTTC. Its protein is CASSLDRAAYEQYF. V gene TRBV5-1 combines with J gene TRBJ2-7; D is possibly TRBD1 (6 bases). Trimming removed 0 bases at V and 2 bases at J, with 9 bases between. The CDR3 is 14 amino acids. Germline values: CDR1 SGHRS, CDR2 YFSETQ.

There are a few counts of this clonotype. CDR3 nucleotides: TGCGCCAGCAGCCAAGAATTGGGGCAGGGCTATGGCTACACCTTC. This codes for CASSQELGQGYGYTF. The rearrangement uses TRBV4-3 and TRBJ1-2; tentatively, D is TRBD1 (5 bases). The CDR3 spans 15 residues. Germline V CDR1 and CDR2: LGHNA, YSLEER. Trimming cost V 0 bases and J 4 bases, with 12 bases left between them.

As concerns this clonotype: The junction differs from germline at one of its ends, possibly a read error. This chain links TRBV6-6 with TRBJ2-5; D is unclear. Germline CDR1 is MNHNY and CDR2 is SVGAGI (reference sequence). The CDR3 is made up of 11 amino acids. The CDR3 here is CSSIKGETQYF. The CDR3 DNA follows: TGTTCCAGCATCAAGGGAGAGACCCAGTACTTC.

This clonotype has only a few counts. The V gene is TRBV6-1, the J gene TRBJ2-1, with TRBD2 identical over 10 bases. CDR1 and CDR2 (germline): MNHNS, SASEGT. J was trimmed by 5 bases and V by 6 bases; bases with no gene match: 10. The CDR3 length is 16 residues. This chain's CDR3 is CASSPDLAGVNNEQFF. CDR3 sequence (DNA): TGTGCCAGCAGCCCCGACCTAGCGGGGGTAAACAATGAGCAGTTCTTC.

This clonotype was recorded at least ten times. The chain carries TRBV24-1 and TRBJ2-2; D is uncertain. The CDR3 is 11 amino acids. V lost 3 bases and J lost 7, with 2 bases in between. The germline CDR1 and CDR2 sequences are KGHDR and SFDVKD. CDR3 residues: CATSDNGELFF. In DNA form, the CDR3 reads TGTGCCACCAGTGATAACGGGGAGCTGTTTTTT.

This clonotype was counted between two and nine times. The chain carries TRBV24-1 and TRBJ2-5, with 10 bases fitting TRBD1. The CDR3 extends over 16 amino acids. With V trimmed by 3 bases and J by 5 bases, 8 bases remained unmatched. Germline CDR1 reads KGHDR; CDR2 reads SFDVKD. The CDR3 reads CATSDPDRGRGETQYF. The CDR3 coding sequence is TGTGCCACCAGTGATCCCGACAGGGGGCGCGGGGAGACCCAGTACTTC.

The gene calls are TRBV7-9 and TRBJ2-7; tentative D call: TRBD2 (5 bases). The germline CDR1 and CDR2 sequences are SEHNR and FQNEAQ (reference sequence). The V end was cut by 1 base, the J end by 7 bases, with 8 bases between. The CDR3 covers 12 residues. The CDR3 sequence is CASSLVGREQYF. The CDR3 DNA reads as TGTGCCAGCAGCTTAGTAGGGAGAGAGCAGTACTTC.

This clonotype was found many times. The chain carries TRBV5-1 and TRBJ2-2, with D uncertain. Per germline, CDR1 SGHRS and CDR2 YFSETQ. The CDR3 spans 14 residues. The V gene lost 4 bases and the J gene lost 2 bases, with 9 bases spanning the gap. Written as DNA, the CDR3 is TGCGCCAGCAGCATCTCCTTAAACACCGGGGAGCTGTTTTTT. It specifies CASSISLNTGELFF. The full variable domain, its missing parts supplied by reference TRBV5-1 and TRBJ2-2, is KAGVTQTPRYLIKTRGQQVTLSCSPISGHRSVSWYQQTPGQGLQFLFEYFSETQRNKGNFPGRFSGRQFSNSRSEMNVSTLELGDSALYLCASSISLNTGELFFGEGSRLTVL.

This clonotype was seen once. The chain couples TRBV24-1 to TRBJ2-1, with 10 positions matching TRBD1. V trimming: 5 bases; J trimming: 2 bases; junction bases outside the gene matches: 11. This CDR3 spans 18 amino acids. CDR1 and CDR2 (germline): KGHDR, SFDVKD. CDR3 loop: CATSGRDRGRDPYNEQFF. The DNA for the CDR3 is TGTGCCACCAGTGGCAGGGACAGGGGTCGTGATCCCTACAATGAGCAGTTCTTC.

This clonotype was recorded at least ten times. The chain joins TRBV7-2 to TRBJ2-3; D not resolved. Looked up from germline, CDR1 is SGHTA and CDR2 is FQGNSA. This CDR3 comprises 13 residues. Trimming took off 3 bases at V and 4 bases at J, with 8 bases between the two ends. CDR3 DNA sequence: TGTGCCAGCAGCTTTGGGGTCTCAGATACGCAGTATTTT. This gives the protein CASSFGVSDTQYF.

The chain uses TRBV5-4 and TRBJ2-5, with D perhaps TRBD1 (6 bases). Germline V CDR1 and CDR2: SGHNT, YYREEE (reference sequence). The CDR3 has 16 amino acids. Trimming removed 1 base at V and 4 bases at J, with 17 bases between. The CDR3 sequence: CASSLSGTPSLETQYF. The CDR3 region has the DNA TGTGCCAGCAGCTTGTCTGGGACACCCTCTCTAGAGACCCAGTACTTC. Supplemented by reference TRBV5-4 and TRBJ2-5, the full variable domain reads ETGVTQSPTHLIKTRGQQVTLRCSSQSGHNTVSWYQQALGQGPQFIFQYYREEENGRGNFPPRFSGLQFPNYSSELNVNALELDDSALYLCASSLSGTPSLETQYFGPGTRLLVL.

This clonotype was counted between two and nine times. The chain is built from TRBV4-1 and TRBJ2-1; a possible D gene is TRBD2 (6 bases). This CDR3 has 14 amino acids. The germline V gene encodes CDR1 MGHRA and CDR2 YSYEKL. Trimming cost V 1 base and J 5 bases, with 9 bases left between them. CDR3 DNA sequence: TGCGCCAGCAGCCAAGTCCCGGGGGACAATGAGCAGTTCTTC. Translating it yields CASSQVPGDNEQFF.

This chain joins TRBV18 and TRBJ2-5; 8 bases map to TRBD1. Looked up from germline, CDR1 is KGHSH and CDR2 is LQKENI. The CDR3 totals 15 residues. V shed 5 bases and J 2 bases; nucleotides not matched to a gene: 7. The CDR3 spells CASSNRRGRQETQYF. The DNA of the CDR3 is TGTGCCAGCTCAAACCGCAGGGGGCGACAAGAGACCCAGTACTTC. The variable domain in full, completed from reference TRBV18 and TRBJ2-5, reads NAGVMQNPRHLVRRRGQEARLRCSPMKGHSHVYWYRQLPEEGLKFMVYLQKENIIDESGMPKERFSAEFPKEGPSILRIQQVVRGDSAAYFCASSNRRGRQETQYFGPGTRLLVL.